Listed below are T cell receptor beta chains from one sample, sequenced in a study of cytomegalovirus exposure and HLA in healthy donors. This table comes from immunoSEQ multiplex PCR, and its TCRdb copy is limited to in-frame clones, with some not included. The sample lists around 200,000 clones, approximately 80% occurring once. Input material: PBMCs. The receptors originated from a woman aged 50 to 60 in good health and CMV-seropositive. The CDR3 runs from the conserved cysteine through the conserved F or W. The D gene is left open where the match is weak. Clone size is not always given. Where it is, it says once, few, many or a class for expanded clones.

DNA: TGCGCCAGCAGCTCGGGACAGCCGAACACCGGGGAGCTGTTTTTT; CDR3: CASSSGQPNTGELFF; D: TRBD1; size: -; V: TRBV5-1; J: TRBJ2-2
DNA: TGTGCCAGCAGTAAACCGGGGGAGGCCGAGGAGACCCAGTACTTC; CDR3: CASSKPGEAEETQYF; D: -; size: once; V: TRBV28; J: TRBJ2-5
DNA: TGTGCCAGCAGTGAGACTAGCGGGGGTAGCACAGATACGCAGTATTTT; CDR3: CASSETSGGSTDTQYF; D: TRBD2; size: -; V: TRBV6-1; J: TRBJ2-3
DNA: TGCGCCAGCAGCTTGGGGGGGGGCCTCTCCTACGAGCAGTACTTC; CDR3: CASSLGGGLSYEQYF; D: -; size: once; V: TRBV5-1; J: TRBJ2-7
DNA: TGTGCCAGTAGAGGACAGGGGACGTCGGCCCTCCACTTT; CDR3: CASRGQGTSALHF; D: TRBD1; size: -; V: TRBV2; J: TRBJ1-6
DNA: TGTGCCAGCAGCGTCCAACTAGCGGGAAACTCTGGGGCCAACGTCCTGACTTTC; CDR3: CASSVQLAGNSGANVLTF; D: TRBD2; size: once; V: TRBV9; J: TRBJ2-6
DNA: TGTGCCACCCAAGGCACCGGGGTGCGCGCTGAAGCTTTCTTT; CDR3: CATQGTGVRAEAFF; D: -; size: -; V: TRBV6-5; J: TRBJ1-1
DNA: TGCGCCAGCAGCTTGGGTCGGGACAGGGTACCAAATTCACCCCTCCACTTT; CDR3: CASSLGRDRVPNSPLHF; D: TRBD1; size: -; V: TRBV5-1; J: TRBJ1-6
DNA: TGCGCCAGCAGCTTGGCGGGACTAGCTTTAGAGACCCAGTACTTC; CDR3: CASSLAGLALETQYF; D: TRBD2; size: -; V: TRBV5-1; J: TRBJ2-5
DNA: TGTGCCAGCAGCCAAGATTTATTACAGACGAACACTGAAGCTTTCTTT; CDR3: CASSQDLLQTNTEAFF; D: -; size: -; V: TRBV4-2; J: TRBJ1-1
DNA: TGTGCCAGCAGCTTATTACAGGCCCCCTACAATGAGCAGTTCTTC; CDR3: CASSLLQAPYNEQFF; D: -; size: once; V: TRBV7-9; J: TRBJ2-1
DNA: TGTGCCAGCAGCCCAATCGCTGGGCGGAACACCGGGGAGCTGTTTTTT; CDR3: CASSPIAGRNTGELFF; D: -; size: -; V: TRBV7-2; J: TRBJ2-2
DNA: TGCGCCAGCAGCTTGGGGGACAGGGGGAATGAGCAGTTCTTC; CDR3: CASSLGDRGNEQFF; D: TRBD1; size: few; V: TRBV5-1; J: TRBJ2-1
DNA: TGTGCCAGCAGCCAAGAGCCCCAGGACACCTATGGCTACACCTTC; CDR3: CASSQEPQDTYGYTF; D: -; size: few; V: TRBV4-2; J: TRBJ1-2
DNA: TGTGCCAGCAGTCCAGGGACAGTCTATGGCTACACCTTC; CDR3: CASSPGTVYGYTF; D: TRBD1; size: -; V: TRBV27; J: TRBJ1-2
DNA: TGTGCCAGCAGTTTGGGAGGGTTACGGAATTCACCCCTCCACTTT; CDR3: CASSLGGLRNSPLHF; D: -; size: -; V: TRBV27; J: TRBJ1-6
DNA: TGCGCCAGCAGCCTCAGGGTTGGGGACGGGGAGCTGTTTTTT; CDR3: CASSLRVGDGELFF; D: -; size: -; V: TRBV5-1; J: TRBJ2-2
DNA: TGTGCCAGCAGTTTAGGGCCAGGTGTAAATGGCTACACCTTC; CDR3: CASSLGPGVNGYTF; D: -; size: -; V: TRBV27; J: TRBJ1-2
DNA: TGCGCCAGCGGGCAGGGACAGACAATAACCAAAAACATTCAGTACTTC; CDR3: CASGQGQTITKNIQYF; D: TRBD1; size: -; V: TRBV10-1; J: TRBJ2-4
DNA: TGTGCCAGCAGTGAAGAAGGCAGGGGGCGGTACGAGCAGTACTTC; CDR3: CASSEEGRGRYEQYF; D: TRBD1; size: once; V: TRBV6-1; J: TRBJ2-7
DNA: TGTGCCAGCAGCATCCGGGGTAGCGGCACAGATACGCAGTATTTT; CDR3: CASSIRGSGTDTQYF; D: -; size: -; V: TRBV9; J: TRBJ2-3
DNA: TGTGCCAGCAGCGCCAATCCCGGGACAGGGAGTCAGCCCCAGCATTTT; CDR3: CASSANPGTGSQPQHF; D: -; size: -; V: TRBV21-1; J: TRBJ1-5
DNA: TGTGCCAGCAGCCGCACCGGGGGAGGAACTCTTGGAGATACGCAGTATTTT; CDR3: CASSRTGGGTLGDTQYF; D: -; size: once; V: TRBV9; J: TRBJ2-3
DNA: TGTGCCAGCAGTGGACTAGCGGGGGGTGAGCAGTTCTTC; CDR3: CASSGLAGGEQFF; D: TRBD2; size: -; V: TRBV2; J: TRBJ2-1
DNA: TGTGCCAGCAGACGGGACTACAGCTCCTACGAGCAGTACTTC; CDR3: CASRRDYSSYEQYF; D: TRBD2; size: -; V: TRBV5-8; J: TRBJ2-7
DNA: TGTGCCAGCAGTCGAACAGGGCCAAATTCACCCCTCCACTTT; CDR3: CASSRTGPNSPLHF; D: -; size: once; V: TRBV2; J: TRBJ1-6
DNA: TGTGCCAGTAGAGATAACGGACTAGCGGAATACAATGAGCAGTTCTTC; CDR3: CASRDNGLAEYNEQFF; D: TRBD2; size: once; V: TRBV19; J: TRBJ2-1
DNA: TGTGCCAGCAGGCCGACAGGAGGAGTTTCTGGGCCCCAGCATTTT; CDR3: CASRPTGGVSGPQHF; D: -; size: few; V: TRBV6-5; J: TRBJ1-5
DNA: TGCGCCAGCACCCCGTTTGGTGTTCCGGGACAGGGGTTATACGAGCAGTACTTC; CDR3: CASTPFGVPGQGLYEQYF; D: TRBD1; size: -; V: TRBV5-1; J: TRBJ2-7
DNA: TGTGCCAGCAACTACGGTGGTAGTTCGTACGAGCAGTACTTC; CDR3: CASNYGGSSYEQYF; D: -; size: -; V: TRBV6-6; J: TRBJ2-7
DNA: TGTGCCATGACTCCTAATATCCCCGGGGAGCTGTTTTTT; CDR3: CAMTPNIPGELFF; D: -; size: -; V: TRBV10-3; J: TRBJ2-2
DNA: TGTGCCAGCAGTGAAGCGCACTTCCGGGACAGGGGATCGGCAGGCAATCAGCCCCAGCATTTT; CDR3: CASSEAHFRDRGSAGNQPQHF; D: TRBD1; size: few; V: TRBV6-1; J: TRBJ1-5
DNA: TGCAGCGTAGGAGGACAGGGCGGGTGGGAGTACTTC; CDR3: CSVGGQGGWEYF; D: TRBD1; size: -; V: TRBV29-1; J: TRBJ2-7
DNA: TGCGCCAGCAGGGAGACAGGGGGATTGAACACCGGGGAGCTGTTTTTT; CDR3: CASRETGGLNTGELFF; D: TRBD1; size: -; V: TRBV5-1; J: TRBJ2-2
DNA: TGCGCCAGCAGCCACCCACTGGGGGGGGTGAGGAGAAGCTCCTACGAGCAGTACTTC; CDR3: CASSHPLGGVRRSSYEQYF; D: TRBD2; size: -; V: TRBV4-1; J: TRBJ2-7
DNA: TGTGCCAGCAGATTTAACAGGGGGTCACAAGAGACCCAGTACTTC; CDR3: CASRFNRGSQETQYF; D: TRBD1; size: once; V: TRBV6-5; J: TRBJ2-5
DNA: TGTGCCAGCAGCTCCGGGTTTCTCAATCAGCCCCAGCATTTT; CDR3: CASSSGFLNQPQHF; D: -; size: few; V: TRBV5-6; J: TRBJ1-5
DNA: TGTGCCAGCAGTTTAAACATCAACTATGGCTACACCTTC; CDR3: CASSLNINYGYTF; D: -; size: -; V: TRBV28; J: TRBJ1-2
DNA: TGTGCCAGCAGCTTAGCGGGGGGGCCCGCCTACGAGCAGTACTTC; CDR3: CASSLAGGPAYEQYF; D: TRBD2; size: -; V: TRBV11-2; J: TRBJ2-7
DNA: TGTGCCAGCAGCTTAGGGACTAAAGAAGAGACCCAGTACTTC; CDR3: CASSLGTKEETQYF; D: -; size: -; V: TRBV7-6; J: TRBJ2-5
DNA: TGTGCCTGGAGTGAGGGGTCGCACACTGAAGCTTTCTTT; CDR3: CAWSEGSHTEAFF; D: -; size: -; V: TRBV30; J: TRBJ1-1
DNA: TGTGCCAGCTTAAATCTCCTAAACACTGAAGCTTTCTTT; CDR3: CASLNLLNTEAFF; D: -; size: -; V: TRBV7-2; J: TRBJ1-1